In its sample, the clone carrying this T cell receptor (beta chain) is medium-sized (0.01 to 0.1%). The antigen remains unidentified. The data were taken from a study of metastatic and nonmetastatic thyroid tumors. Study-level information: From malignant and benign thyroid patients, repertoires in blood and in tumor or nodule tissue were compared.

The study's findings and limits: Malignant thyroid tumors reportedly had TCR beta diversity that was significantly higher than in benign nodules, in blood and tumor.

The CDR3 loop spans 17 amino acids. CDR1 is DFQATT, CDR2 SNEGSKA, per germline (reference sequence). Unmatched junction bases numbered 20, after V lost 5 bases and J lost 4 bases. Treatment of any kind had been given to no patient before thyroid surgery. Authors' analysis steps: Clinicopathological groups supplied CDR3 differences that were used to build a distant-metastasis classifier for papillary thyroid cancer. TCRdb reassembled clones from the PCR reads with MiXCR. TCRdb, not the original authors, processed these V and J calls. Among 20,000 to 25,000 clones listed, 22% were seen once. The chain carries TRBV20-1 and TRBJ2-7; 7 nucleotides align to TRBD2. The sample consisted of tumor tissue. The receptor was derived from a female donor with papillary thyroid cancer or a benign thyroid nodule (not recorded which). Some clones in this sample may be carry-over from other donors' samples. In DNA, the CDR3 is TGCAGTGCTCCGATACGGCGCGGGAGTGATCCGGGGTACGAGCAGTACTTC. Protein sequence: CSAPIRRGSDPGYEQYF.